The text below deals with one T cell receptor beta chain. Produced via immunoSEQ multiplex PCR; TCRdb's table is partial and in-frame only. The sample records 55,000 to 75,000 clones, roughly 90% being singletons. This record comes from a study of T cell responses to AZD1222 COVID-19 vaccine. This CDR3 is built from 14 residues. The germline V gene has CDR1 SEHNR and CDR2 FQNEAQ (reference sequence). V lost 5 bases to trimming and J lost 6 bases, with 16 bases between them. This receptor was identified in an adult in good health. This sample comprised peripheral blood, obtained on day 0 of AZD1222 vaccination. J is TRBJ1-2 and V is TRBV7-9; D is possibly TRBD1 (5 bases). For the CDR3, the DNA is TGTGCCAGCAGCGTCCGGGACCGGTGGGATGGCTACACCTTC. Amino acid sequence: CASSVRDRWDGYTF.